The 30 T cell receptor beta chains in this list originate from one sample, sequenced in a study of T cells in tumors after PD-1 blockade. Sequencing used immunoSEQ multiplex PCR; TCRdb keeps in-frame clones, though not all of them. This table holds roughly 4,000 clones, 65% to 70% found once. This specimen consisted of tumor tissue, obtained before anti-PD-1 treatment. Receptor source: a human donor with basal cell carcinoma.

This clone showed up just once. The V call is TRBV6-7, the J call TRBJ2-3; D gene uncertain. TRBV6-7 belongs to the ORF category, with a function that is uncertain. This CDR3 is 15 amino acids long. V gave up 3 bases and J gave up 1 base, with 11 bases separating them. The chain's CDR3 is CASSYPGPRTDTQYF. The CDR3 nucleotides are TGTGCCAGCAGTTATCCCGGGCCCCGCACAGATACGCAGTATTTT.

The chain links TRBV2 to TRBJ1-5; D is undetermined. The CDR3 is made up of 12 amino acids. The V gene's germline CDR1 is SNHLY and CDR2 FYNNEI. V shed 6 bases and J shed 7 bases, with 10 bases lying between them. The CDR3 DNA sequence: TGTGCCAGCAGGGGAACAGCCCAGCCCCAGCATTTT. Amino acids: CASRGTAQPQHF.

The CDR3 sequence: CASSFEGRSNEQYF. CDR3 bases: TGTGCCAGCAGCTTTGAGGGAAGGAGTAACGAGCAGTACTTC. V is TRBV7-9 and J is TRBJ2-7; the D gene is possibly TRBD2 (5 bases). Trimming took off 3 bases at V and 5 bases at J, with 14 bases between the two ends. Germline CDR1 and CDR2: SEHNR and FQNEAQ (reference sequence). The CDR3 totals 14 residues.

This chain links TRBV6-2 or TRBV6-3 with TRBJ2-3; 7 bases map to TRBD2. The CDR3 is 13 amino acids. CDR1 is MNHEY, CDR2 SVGEGT, per germline. Unmatched junction bases numbered 3, after V lost 5 bases and J lost 4 bases. For the CDR3, the DNA is TGTGCCAGCAGTGGACTAGAACCAGATACGCAGTATTTT. This sequence encodes CASSGLEPDTQYF.

This clone occurred a few times. The chain recombines TRBV10-3 with TRBJ1-4, with TRBD1 as a possible D gene (5 bases). This CDR3 contains 15 residues. Looked up from germline, CDR1 is ENHRY and CDR2 is SYGVKD. Trimming pared 4 bases from V and 6 bases from J, leaving 15 bases between. The DNA of the CDR3 is TGTGCCATCAGTGCGGCGGGCCAGGGTGATGAAAAACTGTTTTTT. Amino acids: CAISAAGQGDEKLFF.

CDR3 in DNA: TGTGCCAGCAGTGAGTGGGTTAACTCCTACAATGAGCAGTTCTTC. Translation gives CASSEWVNSYNEQFF. This chain connects TRBV6-1 to TRBJ2-1; D unresolved. Per the germline V gene, CDR1 is MNHNS and CDR2 is SASEGT. The CDR3 is 15 amino acids. Between the trimmed V and J ends, which lost 3 bases and 0 bases, there was a span of 9 bases.

V usage is TRBV12-2 and J usage is TRBJ2-5; the table gives TRBD2 as D, unverified against the DNA. TRBV12-2 is reported as a pseudogene. The CDR3 loop spans 16 amino acids. DNA of the CDR3: TGTGCAAGTCGCCCCATCCCGTGGGAAGGAGGGGAGACCCAGTACTTC. Amino acid sequence: CASRPIPWEGGETQYF.

J is TRBJ2-1 and V is TRBV10-3, with 11 bases that match TRBD1. V gave up 11 bases and J gave up 7 bases; unmatched junction bases: 10. Germline V lookup: CDR1 ENHRY, CDR2 SYGVKD. The CDR3 runs 14 residues. The chain's CDR3 is CASGIGTGGNEQFF. CDR3 sequence (DNA): TGTGCCTCAGGGATCGGGACAGGGGGGAATGAGCAGTTCTTC.

This clone was seen a single time. This chain joins TRBV2 and TRBJ2-1; 13 bases map to TRBD2. The CDR3 is 15 residues long. Germline values: CDR1 SNHLY, CDR2 FYNNEI. Losses at the gene ends were 4 bases for V and 7 bases for J; bases not matched to a gene: 4. The CDR3 bases are TGTGCCAGCAGTGTACGACTAGCGGGAGGTAATGAGCAGTTCTTC. Protein product: CASSVRLAGGNEQFF.

The chain is built from TRBV5-5 and TRBJ2-5; no firm D call. The germline V gene encodes CDR1 SGHKS and CDR2 YYEKEE (reference sequence). The germline V and J ends were trimmed by 5 bases and 5 bases, with 13 bases remaining between them. This CDR3 contains 13 residues. DNA of the CDR3: TGTGCCAGCAGATTTCTTGGCAGGGAGACCCAGTACTTC. This sequence encodes CASRFLGRETQYF.

The V and J genes are TRBV6-2 or TRBV6-3 and TRBJ2-7; D might be TRBD2 (6 bases). Per the germline V gene, CDR1 is MNHEY and CDR2 is SVGEGT. With 6 bases removed from V and 2 bases from J, the gap between germline ends came to 14 bases. This CDR3 is 14 amino acids long. This CDR3 is CASSRLSGPYEQYF. CDR3 nucleotide sequence: TGTGCCAGCAGCAGACTTAGCGGACCCTACGAGCAGTACTTC.

The V gene is TRBV5-1, the J gene TRBJ2-3; D unclear. The CDR3 runs to 14 residues. Germline CDR1 reads SGHRS; CDR2 reads YFSETQ. Trimming took 2 bases from V and 2 from J, leaving 9 bases between them. The CDR3 DNA is TGCGCCAGCAGCTTTCTGGGGAACACAGATACGCAGTATTTT. Encoded protein: CASSFLGNTDTQYF.

The genes are TRBV19 and TRBJ1-1; maybe TRBD1 (6 bases). The CDR3 extends over 13 amino acids. The V gene lost 5 bases and the J gene lost 8 bases, with 15 bases spanning the gap. Germline CDR1 and CDR2: LNHDA and SQIVND (reference sequence). CDR3 amino acids: CASSPAEGGEAFF. The CDR3 DNA reads TGTGCCAGTAGTCCCGCCGAGGGGGGGGAAGCTTTCTTT.

This rearrangement joins TRBV5-4 to TRBJ2-1; no clear D. Trimming cost V 0 bases and J 1 base, with 8 bases left between them. Looked up from germline, CDR1 is SGHNT and CDR2 is YYREEE (reference sequence). This CDR3 comprises 15 residues. CDR3 protein: CASSLGVQSYNEQFF. CDR3 nucleotides: TGTGCCAGCAGCTTGGGGGTCCAATCCTACAATGAGCAGTTCTTC.

The chain is built from TRBV2 and TRBJ2-3; D possibly corresponds to TRBD2 (6 bases). Trimming shortened V by 8 bases and J by 6 bases, and 12 bases separated the two germline ends. From germline, CDR1 is SNHLY and CDR2 FYNNEI. CDR3 length: 12 amino acids. The CDR3 sequence is CASVGTEDTQYF. The CDR3 region has the DNA TGTGCCAGCGTGGGGACTGAGGATACGCAGTATTTT.

The rearrangement uses TRBV6-2 or TRBV6-3 and TRBJ1-5; D call uncertain. The V gene's germline CDR1 is MNHEY and CDR2 SVGEGT. V lost 2 bases, J lost 7 bases, and 18 bases lay in between. This CDR3 has 16 amino acids. In DNA form, the CDR3 reads TGTGCCAGCAGTTACCCCCGGGGTGATAGCGGGCAGCCCCAGCATTTT. Translating it yields CASSYPRGDSGQPQHF.

V is TRBV19 and J is TRBJ1-2, with no clear D. In germline, CDR1 is LNHDA, CDR2 SQIVND (reference sequence). There are 14 residues in the CDR3. The V gene lost 3 bases and the J gene lost 8 bases, with 16 bases spanning the gap. The CDR3 reads CASSINSGPQGYTF. Here the CDR3 DNA reads TGTGCCAGTAGTATCAATTCAGGCCCCCAAGGCTACACCTTC.

The V call is TRBV9, the J call TRBJ2-5; TRBD2 agrees at 15 bases. The CDR3 spans 16 residues. J gave up 5 bases and V 3 bases, and 5 bases lay outside the gene matches. Germline values: CDR1 SGDLS, CDR2 YYNGEE. This chain's CDR3 is CASSAGLAGGLETQYF. The CDR3, as DNA: TGTGCCAGCAGCGCTGGACTAGCGGGGGGGTTGGAGACCCAGTACTTC. The full variable domain, with the rest looked up from reference TRBV9 and TRBJ2-5, is DSGVTQTPKHLITATGQRVTLRCSPRSGDLSVYWYQQSLDQGLQFLIQYYNGEERAKGNILERFSAQQFPDLHSELNLSSLELGDSALYFCASSAGLAGGLETQYFGPGTRLLVL.

This clone was seen more than once but under ten times. J is TRBJ1-1 and V is TRBV7-2, with 7 nucleotides matching TRBD1. Germline V lookup: CDR1 SGHTA, CDR2 FQGNSA. This CDR3 is built from 18 residues. J lost 3 bases, V lost 5 bases, and 18 bases had no gene match. The DNA for the CDR3 is TGTGCCAGCAGCCCAACCGACAGGGTATCTATAGGTGACACTGAAGCTTTCTTT. This gives the protein CASSPTDRVSIGDTEAFF.

The chain has TRBV6-5 and TRBJ2-4; 8 nucleotides agree with TRBD2. The CDR3 runs to 13 residues. In germline, CDR1 is MNHEY, CDR2 SVGAGI. J was trimmed by 15 bases and V by 6 bases; bases with no gene match: 13. The CDR3 sequence is CASRDYDGGAGYF. In nucleotides, the CDR3 is TGTGCCAGCAGGGACTATGACGGGGGGGCAGGGTACTTC.

The rearrangement uses TRBV4-1 and TRBJ1-3; D might be TRBD1 (5 bases). Germline CDR1 reads MGHRA; CDR2 reads YSYEKL. V was pared by 3 bases and J by 2 bases, with 23 bases between. CDR3 size: 19 residues. The CDR3 region is CASSHIRGVRGKAGNTIYF. For the CDR3, the DNA is TGCGCCAGCAGCCACATCCGGGGGGTACGGGGAAAAGCTGGAAACACCATATATTTT.

This chain links TRBV6-6 with TRBJ1-4; D uncertain. The V gene's germline CDR1 is MNHNY and CDR2 SVGAGI (reference sequence). The CDR3 has 13 residues. V lost 5 bases and J 7 bases, leaving 11 bases between the germline ends. CDR3 region: CASSTPDGEKLFF. The DNA of the CDR3 is TGTGCCAGCAGTACTCCGGACGGTGAAAAACTGTTTTTT.

The chain carries TRBV27 and TRBJ2-3; weak D call: TRBD2 (7 bases). Germline V gives CDR1 MNHEY, CDR2 SMNVEV (reference sequence). Trimming pared 4 bases from V and 5 bases from J, leaving 19 bases between. The CDR3 totals 16 residues. For the CDR3, the DNA is TGTGCCAGCAGTTCCGGACTAGGGGGTGGGCGAGATACGCAGTATTTT. This translates into CASSSGLGGGRDTQYF.

For this clone: Germline and junction disagree at one end, which may indicate a read error. CDR3 protein: CACSSPGQETQYF. In DNA form, the CDR3 reads TGTGCCTGCAGTTCCCCGGGTCAAGAGACCCAGTACTTC. The rearrangement links TRBV28 to TRBJ2-5; D unclear. The CDR3 runs to 13 residues. Germline CDR1 is MDHEN and CDR2 is SYDVKM. Based on the CDR3 plus reference TRBV28 and TRBJ2-5, the full variable domain is DVKVTQSSRYLVKRTGEKVFLECVQDMDHENMFWYRQDPGLGLRLIYFSYDVKMKEKGDIPEGYSVSREKKERFSLILESASTNQTSMYLCACSSPGQETQYFGPGTRLLVL.

This clone was observed a few times. This sample includes further DNA sequences coding for the same CDR3. The V gene is TRBV27, the J gene TRBJ2-6; possible D gene TRBD2, 7 bases. Germline CDR1 reads MNHEY; CDR2 reads SMNVEV (reference sequence). V dropped 9 bases and J dropped 1 base, with 16 bases sitting between them. CDR3 length: 16 amino acids. CDR3 coding DNA: TGTGCCAGTGGGGGGGACACCACATCTGGGGCCAACGTCCTGACTTTC. It encodes CASGGDTTSGANVLTF.

This sequence joins TRBV6-6 and TRBJ1-2; 8 bases fit TRBD1. The V segment lost 5 bases and the J segment 8 bases; nucleotides outside the gene matches: 7. Per germline, CDR1 MNHNY and CDR2 SVGAGI (reference sequence). The CDR3 has 13 amino acids. The CDR3 region is CASSALTGGGYTF. The CDR3 region has the DNA TGTGCCAGCAGTGCCCTAACAGGGGGAGGCTACACCTTC.

V usage is TRBV4-2 and J usage is TRBJ2-1; 10 positions match TRBD2. The ends lost 1 base at V and 8 bases at J; junction bases unmatched: 11. This CDR3 has 17 amino acids. Germline V gene sequence: CDR1 LGHNA, CDR2 YNFKEQ. CDR3 nucleotide sequence: TGTGCCAGCAGCCAAGGTGCCCTAGCGGGAGTGTGGGATGAGCAGTTCTTC. Its protein product is CASSQGALAGVWDEQFF.

The rearrangement uses TRBV4-3 and TRBJ1-2; a possible D gene is TRBD1 (6 bases). There are 15 residues in the CDR3. V shed 3 bases and J shed 6 bases, with 17 bases lying between them. CDR1 is LGHNA and CDR2 is YSLEER in the germline V gene. The CDR3 spells CASSQGRFWTDGYTF. Here the CDR3 DNA reads TGCGCCAGCAGCCAGGGTCGCTTTTGGACAGATGGCTACACCTTC.

This clone was detected only a few times. CDR3 amino acids: CATSAGYQETQYF. The CDR3 DNA reads as TGTGCCACCAGTGCAGGGTACCAAGAGACCCAGTACTTC. The genes are TRBV24-1 and TRBJ2-5; a possible D gene is TRBD1 (5 bases). The CDR3 spans 13 residues. Per germline, CDR1 KGHDR and CDR2 SFDVKD. Between the trimmed V and J ends, which lost 5 bases and 0 bases, there was a span of 6 bases.

This clone has a handful of counts. V gene TRBV27 combines with J gene TRBJ2-2; the D is unclear. V lost 3 bases, J lost 0 bases, and 5 bases lay in between. CDR3 size: 14 residues. Germline V gives CDR1 MNHEY, CDR2 SMNVEV (reference sequence). CDR3 amino acids: CASSFRTNTGELFF. The CDR3 DNA follows: TGTGCCAGCAGTTTCAGGACGAACACCGGGGAGCTGTTTTTT.